The T cell receptor (beta chain) under discussion was sequenced for a study of Ad26.COV2.S vaccination and SARS-CoV-2 variants. General observations from the study: Non-spike TCR breadth showed similarity between vaccine and placebo recipients. The TCR breadth and depth analyses may have understated or missed part of the total T cell responses.

Worth noting for this clone: The target antigen is unknown.

Assay used: immunoSEQ multiplex PCR; TCRdb lists only in-frame clones, some missing. This table holds some 190,000 clones, around 90% found once. The CDR3 is made up of 14 amino acids. Trimming shortened V by 4 bases and J by 2 bases, and 12 bases separated the two germline ends. Germline assignment: CDR1 LGHDT and CDR2 YNNKEL (reference sequence). Source: peripheral blood, taken after recovery from COVID-19. The sequence was collected from a human donor who had recovered from COVID-19. The chain carries TRBV3-1 (or the pseudogene TRBV3-2) and TRBJ2-7; no definite D call. Here the CDR3 DNA reads TGTGCCAGCAGCCGTATCCCGATCACCTACGAGCAGTACTTC. As protein: CASSRIPITYEQYF.